Listed here are 8 T cell receptor beta chains from one sample, sequenced in a study of cytomegalovirus exposure and HLA in healthy donors. With 60 Vbeta and 13 Jbeta primers, the PCR was carried out. Sequenced by immunoSEQ multiplex PCR; TCRdb stores in-frame clones only, minus some. Counted here are 310,000 or so clones, 80% to 90% occurring once; the ten biggest clones make up around 2.1%. The sequenced sample consisted of PBMCs. These receptors all stem from a woman aged 18-35 years in good health and CMV-seronegative.

The V and J genes are TRBV6-4 and TRBJ1-1, with 7 bases aligning to TRBD1. The length of the CDR3 is 17 residues. V lost 0 bases to trimming and J lost 0 bases; unmatched junction nucleotides: 7. The germline gives CDR1 MRHNA, CDR2 SNTAGT. The CDR3 DNA is TGTGCCAGCAGTGACTCTTACAGGGGTCTTATGAACACTGAAGCTTTCTTT. Translating gives CASSDSYRGLMNTEAFF.

V gene TRBV30 combines with J gene TRBJ2-7; the D gene is possibly TRBD1 (6 bases). Germline lookup yields CDR1 GTSNPN and CDR2 SVGIG (reference sequence). CDR3 length equals 15 residues. V was trimmed by 1 base and J by 5 bases, leaving 18 bases between them. The CDR3 reads CAWSDGTKLAHEQYF. The CDR3 region has the DNA TGTGCCTGGAGTGACGGGACAAAACTGGCTCACGAGCAGTACTTC.

V and J are TRBV9 and TRBJ2-3; 11 bases fit TRBD2. The CDR3 sequence is 16 residues long. V lost 4 bases and J lost 0; bases outside the gene matches: 4. Germline CDR1 reads SGDLS; CDR2 reads YYNGEE. Here the CDR3 reads CASSPRLAGSTDTQYF. Written as DNA, the CDR3 is TGTGCCAGCAGCCCACGACTAGCGGGAAGCACAGATACGCAGTATTTT.

This rearrangement joins TRBV6-5 to TRBJ1-5; 11 positions match TRBD1. Germline V CDR1 and CDR2: MNHEY, SVGAGI. Unmatched junction bases numbered 4, after V lost 5 bases and J lost 7 bases. CDR3 size: 14 residues. The CDR3 reads CASSGQGARQPQHF. The CDR3 DNA reads TGTGCCAGCAGTGGACAGGGGGCAAGACAGCCCCAGCATTTT.

The chain combines TRBV10-3 with TRBJ2-3; 13 bases are a match to TRBD2. CDR1 ENHRY and CDR2 SYGVKD come from the germline V gene. J lost 0 bases, V lost 3 bases, and 3 bases had no gene match. The length of the CDR3 is 17 residues. The CDR3 sequence: CAISELAGGTSTDTQYF. The CDR3 nucleotides read TGTGCCATCAGTGAACTAGCGGGGGGGACTAGCACAGATACGCAGTATTTT.

This chain connects TRBV14 to TRBJ1-2; 11 bases align to TRBD1. The V and J ends lost 4 bases and 5 bases, in that order; junction bases with no gene match: 6. CDR1 and CDR2 from the germline V gene are SGHDN and FVKESK. This CDR3 has 15 amino acids. The CDR3 coding sequence is TGTGCCAGCAGCCGGGACAGGGGGGATTGGTATGGCTACACCTTC. This codes for CASSRDRGDWYGYTF.

The sample holds one count of this clone. V is TRBV2 and J is TRBJ1-4; 8 bases line up with TRBD1. In germline, CDR1 is SNHLY, CDR2 FYNNEI. The CDR3 has 15 residues. After removal of 6 bases from V and 4 bases from J, the junction contained 7 bases not matched to a gene. CDR3: CASSDLGQVNEKLFF. The CDR3, as DNA: TGTGCCAGCAGCGACTTGGGACAGGTTAATGAAAAACTGTTTTTT.

J is TRBJ2-7 and V is TRBV19; D remains unclear. Trimming took 5 bases from V and 2 from J, leaving 10 bases between them. The CDR3 is 13 amino acids. The V gene's germline CDR1 is LNHDA and CDR2 SQIVND (reference sequence). This CDR3 reads CASSGPWPYEQYF. The CDR3 bases are TGTGCCAGTAGTGGCCCGTGGCCCTACGAGCAGTACTTC. The entire variable domain, with the rest obtained from reference TRBV19 and TRBJ2-7, is as follows: DGGITQSPKYLFRKEGQNVTLSCEQNLNHDAMYWYRQDPGQGLRLIYYSQIVNDFQKGDIAEGYSVSREKKESFPLTVTSAQKNPTAFYLCASSGPWPYEQYFGPGTRLTVT.